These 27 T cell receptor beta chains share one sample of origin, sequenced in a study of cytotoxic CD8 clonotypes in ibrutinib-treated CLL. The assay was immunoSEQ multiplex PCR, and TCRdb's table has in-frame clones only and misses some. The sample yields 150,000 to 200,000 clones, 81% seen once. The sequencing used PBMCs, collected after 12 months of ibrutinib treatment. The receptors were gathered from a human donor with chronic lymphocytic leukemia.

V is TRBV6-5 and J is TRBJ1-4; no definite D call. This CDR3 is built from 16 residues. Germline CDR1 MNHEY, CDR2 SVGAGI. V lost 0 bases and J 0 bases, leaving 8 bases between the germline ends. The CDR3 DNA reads TGTGCCAGCAGTTACTCCTCAGCTGCAACTAATGAAAAACTGTTTTTT. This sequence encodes CASSYSSAATNEKLFF.

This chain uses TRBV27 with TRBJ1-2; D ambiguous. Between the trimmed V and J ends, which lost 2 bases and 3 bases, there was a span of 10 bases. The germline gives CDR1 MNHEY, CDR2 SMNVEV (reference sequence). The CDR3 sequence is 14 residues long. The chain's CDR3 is CASSLGADYYGYTF. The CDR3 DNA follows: TGTGCCAGCAGTTTAGGTGCGGATTACTATGGCTACACCTTC.

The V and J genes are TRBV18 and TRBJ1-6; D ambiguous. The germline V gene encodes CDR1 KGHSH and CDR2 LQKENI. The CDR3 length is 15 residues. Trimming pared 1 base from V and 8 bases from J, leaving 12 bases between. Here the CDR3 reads CASSPLSPKYSPLHF. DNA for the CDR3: TGTGCCAGCTCACCACTGTCGCCCAAGTATTCACCCCTCCACTTT.

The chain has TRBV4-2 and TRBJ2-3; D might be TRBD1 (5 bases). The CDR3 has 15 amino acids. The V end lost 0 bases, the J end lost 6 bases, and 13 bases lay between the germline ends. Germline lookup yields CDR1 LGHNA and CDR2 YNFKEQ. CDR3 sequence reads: CASSQDWGVADTQYF. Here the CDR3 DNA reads TGTGCCAGCAGCCAAGATTGGGGCGTGGCGGATACGCAGTATTTT.

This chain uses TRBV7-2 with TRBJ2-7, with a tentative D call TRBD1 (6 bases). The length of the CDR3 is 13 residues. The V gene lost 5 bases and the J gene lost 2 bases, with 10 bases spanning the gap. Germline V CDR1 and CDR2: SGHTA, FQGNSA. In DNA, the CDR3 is TGTGCCAGCAGCCGACAGGCGCCCTACGAGCAGTACTTC. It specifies CASSRQAPYEQYF.

The CDR3 DNA sequence: TGTGCCAGCAGCTTAGCGGCGGGGCAGCGATACGAGCAGTACTTC. This codes for CASSLAAGQRYEQYF. The V call is TRBV7-2, the J call TRBJ2-7; D might be TRBD2 (6 bases). Per the germline V gene, CDR1 is SGHTA and CDR2 is FQGNSA. V was shortened by 0 bases and J by 4 bases, with 13 bases between the two germline ends. This CDR3 comprises 15 residues.

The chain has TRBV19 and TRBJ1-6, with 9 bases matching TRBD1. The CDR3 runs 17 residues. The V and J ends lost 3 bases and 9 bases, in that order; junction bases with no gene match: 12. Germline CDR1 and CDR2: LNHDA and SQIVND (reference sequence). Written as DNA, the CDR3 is TGTGCCAGTAGTATTTTGGGGACAGGGAGGAACGGTTCACCCCTCCACTTT. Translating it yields CASSILGTGRNGSPLHF.

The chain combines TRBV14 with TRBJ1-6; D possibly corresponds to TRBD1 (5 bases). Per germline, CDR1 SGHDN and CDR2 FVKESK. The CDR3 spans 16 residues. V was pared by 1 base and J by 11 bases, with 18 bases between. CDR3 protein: CASSQVLLSGKAPLHF. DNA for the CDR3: TGTGCCAGCAGCCAAGTGCTCTTGTCAGGGAAGGCACCCCTCCACTTT.

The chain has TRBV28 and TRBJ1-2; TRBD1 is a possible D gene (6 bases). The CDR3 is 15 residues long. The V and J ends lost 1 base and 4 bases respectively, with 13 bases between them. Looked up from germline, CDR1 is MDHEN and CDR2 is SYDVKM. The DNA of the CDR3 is TGTGCCAGCAGTTTATCCATCAGGGGTGGCTATGGCTACACCTTC. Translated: CASSLSIRGGYGYTF.

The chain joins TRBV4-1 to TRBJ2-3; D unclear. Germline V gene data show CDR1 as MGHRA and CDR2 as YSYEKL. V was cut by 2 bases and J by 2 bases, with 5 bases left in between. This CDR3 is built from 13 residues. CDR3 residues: CASSQTATDTQYF. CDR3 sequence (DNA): TGCGCCAGCAGCCAAACAGCCACAGATACGCAGTATTTT.

The CDR3 region is CASSPGVTNEKLFF. The CDR3 bases are TGTGCCAGCAGCCCAGGGGTGACTAATGAAAAACTGTTTTTT. The chain uses TRBV5-8 and TRBJ1-4; TRBD1 might be the D (6 bases). The germline V gene encodes CDR1 SGHTS and CDR2 YDEGEE. Trimming left V 4 bases short and J 2 bases short, with 9 bases between. The CDR3 is made up of 14 amino acids.

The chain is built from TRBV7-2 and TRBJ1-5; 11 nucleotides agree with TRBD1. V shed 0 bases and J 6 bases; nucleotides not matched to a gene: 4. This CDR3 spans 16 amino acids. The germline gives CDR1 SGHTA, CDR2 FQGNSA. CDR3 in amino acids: CASSLAWTGGTQPQHF. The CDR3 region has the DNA TGTGCCAGCAGCTTAGCTTGGACAGGGGGCACTCAGCCCCAGCATTTT.

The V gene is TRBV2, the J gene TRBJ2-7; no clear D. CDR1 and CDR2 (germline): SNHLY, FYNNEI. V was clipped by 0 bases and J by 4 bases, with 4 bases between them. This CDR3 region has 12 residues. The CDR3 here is CASSEAGYEQYF. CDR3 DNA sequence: TGTGCCAGCAGTGAAGCCGGGTACGAGCAGTACTTC. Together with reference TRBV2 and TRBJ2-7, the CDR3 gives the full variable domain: EPEVTQTPSHQVTQMGQEVILRCVPISNHLYFYWYRQILGQKVEFLVSFYNNEISEKSEIFDDQFSVERPDGSNFTLKIRSTKLEDSAMYFCASSEAGYEQYFGPGTRLTVT.

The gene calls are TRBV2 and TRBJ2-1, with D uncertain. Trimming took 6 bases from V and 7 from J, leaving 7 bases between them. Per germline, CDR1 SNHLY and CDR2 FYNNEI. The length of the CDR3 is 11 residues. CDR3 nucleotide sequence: TGTGCCAGCAGCCCATTGAATGAGCAGTTCTTC. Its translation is CASSPLNEQFF.

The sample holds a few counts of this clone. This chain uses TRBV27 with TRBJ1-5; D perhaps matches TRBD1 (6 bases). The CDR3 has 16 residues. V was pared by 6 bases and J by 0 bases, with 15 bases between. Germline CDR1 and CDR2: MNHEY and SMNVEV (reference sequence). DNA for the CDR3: TGTGCCAGCAGCCTGGGGGGGGGCCTTAGCAATCAGCCCCAGCATTTT. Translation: CASSLGGGLSNQPQHF.

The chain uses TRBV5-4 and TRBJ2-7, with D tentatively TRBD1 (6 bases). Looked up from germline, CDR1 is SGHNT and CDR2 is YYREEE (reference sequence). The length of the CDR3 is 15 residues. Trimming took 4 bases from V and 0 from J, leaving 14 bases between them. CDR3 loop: CASSDGTSVSYEQYF. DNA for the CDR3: TGTGCCAGCAGCGACGGGACATCCGTCTCCTACGAGCAGTACTTC.

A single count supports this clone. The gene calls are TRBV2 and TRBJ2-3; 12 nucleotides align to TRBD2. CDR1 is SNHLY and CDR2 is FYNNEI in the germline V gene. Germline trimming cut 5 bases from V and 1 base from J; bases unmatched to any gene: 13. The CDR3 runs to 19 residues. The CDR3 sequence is CASSRTSGKRGRGTDTQYF. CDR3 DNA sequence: TGTGCCAGCAGTAGGACTAGCGGGAAACGCGGACGGGGCACAGATACGCAGTATTTT.

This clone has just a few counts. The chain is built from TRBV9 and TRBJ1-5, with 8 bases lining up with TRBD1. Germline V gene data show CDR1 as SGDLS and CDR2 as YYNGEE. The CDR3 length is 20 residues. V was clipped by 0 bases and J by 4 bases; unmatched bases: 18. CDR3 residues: CASSVVIRTQRTGSNQPQHF. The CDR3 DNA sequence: TGTGCCAGCAGCGTAGTGATACGTACCCAACGGACAGGGTCAAATCAGCCCCAGCATTTT.

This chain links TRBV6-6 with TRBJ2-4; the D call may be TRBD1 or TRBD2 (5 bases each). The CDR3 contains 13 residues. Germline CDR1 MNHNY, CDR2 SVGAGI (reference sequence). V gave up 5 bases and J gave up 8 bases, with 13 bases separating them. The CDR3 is CASSAPGADIQYF. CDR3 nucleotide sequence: TGTGCCAGCAGTGCCCCCGGGGCGGACATTCAGTACTTC.

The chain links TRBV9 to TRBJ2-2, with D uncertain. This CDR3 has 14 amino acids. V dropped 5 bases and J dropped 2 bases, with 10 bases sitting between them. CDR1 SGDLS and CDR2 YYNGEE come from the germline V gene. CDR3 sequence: CASRAGINTGELFF. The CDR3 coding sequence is TGTGCCAGCAGGGCCGGCATCAACACCGGGGAGCTGTTTTTT.

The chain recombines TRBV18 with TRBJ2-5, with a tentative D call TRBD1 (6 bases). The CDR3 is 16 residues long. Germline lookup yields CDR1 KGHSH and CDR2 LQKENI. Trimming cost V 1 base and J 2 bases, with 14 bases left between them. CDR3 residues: CASSPRPAGQQETQYF. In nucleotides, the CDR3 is TGTGCCAGCTCACCACGGCCCGCCGGACAGCAAGAGACCCAGTACTTC.

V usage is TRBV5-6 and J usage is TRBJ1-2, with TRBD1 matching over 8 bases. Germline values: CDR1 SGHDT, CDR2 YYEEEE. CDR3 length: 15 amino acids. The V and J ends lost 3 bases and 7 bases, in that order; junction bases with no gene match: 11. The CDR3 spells CASSSPTRGQVGYTF. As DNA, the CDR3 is TGTGCCAGCAGCTCCCCAACCAGGGGGCAGGTTGGCTACACCTTC.

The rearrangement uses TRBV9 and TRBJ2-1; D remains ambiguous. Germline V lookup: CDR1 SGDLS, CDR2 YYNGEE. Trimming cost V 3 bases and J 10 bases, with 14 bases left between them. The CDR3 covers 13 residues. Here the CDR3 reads CASSAVGPREQFF. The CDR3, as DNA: TGTGCCAGCAGCGCAGTAGGGCCTAGGGAGCAGTTCTTC.

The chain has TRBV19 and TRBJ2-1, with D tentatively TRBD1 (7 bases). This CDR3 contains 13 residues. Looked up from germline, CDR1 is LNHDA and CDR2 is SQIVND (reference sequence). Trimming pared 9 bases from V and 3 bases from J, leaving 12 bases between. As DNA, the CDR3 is TGTGCCAGCCGACAGGGACTCTACAATGAGCAGTTCTTC. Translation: CASRQGLYNEQFF.

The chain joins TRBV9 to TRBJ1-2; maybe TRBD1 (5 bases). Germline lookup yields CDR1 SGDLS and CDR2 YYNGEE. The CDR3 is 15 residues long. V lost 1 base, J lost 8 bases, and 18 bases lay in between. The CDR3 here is CASSVIASGGSGYTF. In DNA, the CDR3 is TGTGCCAGCAGCGTAATTGCGAGCGGGGGGAGCGGCTACACCTTC.

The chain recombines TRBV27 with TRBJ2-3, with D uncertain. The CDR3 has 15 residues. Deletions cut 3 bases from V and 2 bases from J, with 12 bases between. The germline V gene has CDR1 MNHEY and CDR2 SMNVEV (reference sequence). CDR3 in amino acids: CASSFGTLVTDTQYF. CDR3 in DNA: TGTGCCAGCAGTTTCGGAACGCTCGTCACAGATACGCAGTATTTT.

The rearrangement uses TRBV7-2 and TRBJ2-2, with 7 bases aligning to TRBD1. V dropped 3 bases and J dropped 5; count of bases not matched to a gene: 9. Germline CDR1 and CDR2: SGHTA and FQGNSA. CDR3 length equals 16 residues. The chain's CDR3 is CASSLRTGINTGELFF. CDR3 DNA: TGTGCCAGCAGCTTGAGGACAGGAATCAATACCGGGGAGCTGTTTTTT.